This T cell receptor beta chain was recovered during a study of T cell changes during pregnancy in multiple sclerosis. Clones were read by immunoSEQ multiplex PCR, and TCRdb kept only the in-frame ones, dropping some. Among about 27,000 clones, approximately 86% were seen once, and the ten largest hold around 13%. This CDR3 contains 11 residues. The genes are TRBV21-1 and TRBJ2-7; the table's D call of TRBD1 was not tested on the DNA. TRBV21-1 counts as a pseudogene. The sample was CD8+ T cells from peripheral blood mononuclear cells, taken in the first trimester of pregnancy. The sequence was collected from a female donor in good health, enrolled as a control in a pregnancy study. The CDR3 region has the DNA TGTGCCAGCAGCAAACAGGGCGAGCAGTACTTC. Its protein product is CASSKQGEQYF.